This entry features one T cell receptor (beta chain) sequence. Antigen: not known. These data originate in a study of T cell repertoires in cytomegalovirus infection. Study background: It was recently identified HLA-C-restricted and well-studied HLA-B-restricted CMV epitopes that the study used. Study conclusions and caveats: In two of eight donors, the top clonotype was HLA-C-restricted CMV-specific.

Germline V lookup: CDR1 SGHTA, CDR2 FQGNSA. V was trimmed by 1 base and J by 4 bases, leaving 13 bases between them. The CDR3 has 15 residues. From the reads, TCRdb called clonotypes with MiXCR, one entry per CDR3 protein. The table has around 570,000 distinct CDR3 sequences, over 35% seen once. The receptor was derived from a human donor in good health (CMV status not recorded). Some clones in this sample may be carry-over from other donors' samples. Material: cultured PBMCs, obtained from culture after CMV antigen stimulation. The chain combines TRBV7-2 with TRBJ1-1, with D possibly TRBD1 on 6 matching bases. In DNA form, the CDR3 reads TGTGCCAGCAGCTTAGTGGGGGGCGTAGGCACTGAAGCTTTCTTT. Its translation: CASSLVGGVGTEAFF. Based on the CDR3 plus reference TRBV7-2 and TRBJ1-1, the full variable domain is GAGVSQSPSNKVTEKGKDVELRCDPISGHTALYWYRQSLGQGLEFLIYFQGNSAPDKSGLPSDRFSAERTGGSVSTLTIQRTQQEDSAVYLCASSLVGGVGTEAFFGQGTRLTVV.